The 20 T cell receptor beta chains in this list originate from one sample, sequenced in a study of CD8+ T cells in alopecia areata. The authors extracted RNA and reverse transcribed it into cDNA as the sequencing template. TCRdb keeps only in-frame clones here, not all; method: immunoSEQ multiplex PCR. The data contain around 180,000 clones, under 80% of them singletons. Treatment: oral pan-JAK inhibitor, 5-10 mg twice daily. This sample comprised CD4+ T cells sorted from blood, obtained around week 50, from a patient treated with tofacitinib. These receptors originate from a human donor with alopecia areata.

This clone was counted a few times. This chain uses TRBV10-3 with TRBJ2-2, with D possibly being TRBD2 (5 bases). CDR1 is ENHRY, CDR2 SYGVKD, per germline. CDR3 size: 13 residues. The ends were cut back, 0 bases at V and 7 bases at J, with 6 bases in the middle. The chain's CDR3 is CAISESRDGELFF. Here the CDR3 DNA reads TGTGCCATCAGTGAGTCGAGGGACGGGGAGCTGTTTTTT.

This clone has more than one count but fewer than ten. The J gene is TRBJ2-3, the V gene TRBV7-2; D is tentatively TRBD1 or TRBD2 (5 bases each). Trimming took 3 bases from V and 4 from J, leaving 11 bases between them. This CDR3 is built from 14 residues. CDR1 is SGHTA and CDR2 is FQGNSA in the germline V gene. The CDR3 DNA reads as TGTGCCAGCAGCTTCGTCACGGGGCCAGATACGCAGTATTTT. Its protein is CASSFVTGPDTQYF. Together with reference TRBV7-2 and TRBJ2-3, the CDR3 gives the full variable domain: GAGVSQSPSNKVTEKGKDVELRCDPISGHTALYWYRQSLGQGLEFLIYFQGNSAPDKSGLPSDRFSAERTGGSVSTLTIQRTQQEDSAVYLCASSFVTGPDTQYFGPGTRLTVL.

The J gene is TRBJ2-5, the V gene TRBV5-5; maybe TRBD2 (7 bases). CDR1 SGHKS and CDR2 YYEKEE come from the germline V gene (reference sequence). This CDR3 region has 16 residues. V was trimmed by 2 bases and J by 3 bases, leaving 17 bases between them. CDR3 sequence: CASSFSGGAGKETQYF. CDR3 DNA: TGTGCCAGCAGCTTTAGTGGGGGGGCCGGAAAAGAGACCCAGTACTTC.

V is TRBV7-2 and J is TRBJ1-1, with 7 bases identical to TRBD1. The germline V gene has CDR1 SGHTA and CDR2 FQGNSA. The junction had 13 bases not matched to a gene; V was cut back by 5 bases and J by 7 bases. The CDR3 has 15 amino acids. CDR3 amino acids: CASSGRQGPRSEAFF. CDR3 in DNA: TGTGCCAGCAGCGGGAGACAGGGCCCGAGGAGTGAAGCTTTCTTT.

For the CDR3, the DNA is TGTGCCAGCAGCTTAGACTTTTCCCGGGAGGCTTTCTTT. Residues: CASSLDFSREAFF. V usage is TRBV7-2 and J usage is TRBJ1-1; D uncertain. The CDR3 has 13 amino acids. CDR1 is SGHTA and CDR2 is FQGNSA in the germline V gene. Trimming took off 1 base at V and 11 bases at J, with 14 bases between the two ends.

The chain combines TRBV30 with TRBJ1-1; the D is unclear. This CDR3 contains 11 residues. Germline values: CDR1 GTSNPN, CDR2 SVGIG (reference sequence). Trimming took 5 bases from V and 5 from J, leaving 9 bases between them. This chain's CDR3 is CAWEGGTEAFF. The CDR3 DNA reads TGTGCCTGGGAGGGTGGTACTGAAGCTTTCTTT. The full variable domain, rest sourced from reference TRBV30 and TRBJ1-1, is SQTIHQWPATLVQPVGSPLSLECTVEGTSNPNLYWYRQAAGRGLQLLFYSVGIGQISSEVPQNLSASRPQDRQFILSSKKLLLSDSGFYLCAWEGGTEAFFGQGTRLTVV.

This clone showed up just a few times. This chain uses TRBV5-1 with TRBJ1-2; a possible D gene is TRBD1 (5 bases). The CDR3 spans 16 residues. Germline lookup yields CDR1 SGHRS and CDR2 YFSETQ. V was pared by 2 bases and J by 1 base, with 15 bases between. The CDR3 DNA follows: TGCGCCAGCAGCTTTTTTTCCAGGGATTATAACTATGGCTACACCTTC. Translated, it gives CASSFFSRDYNYGYTF.

The chain recombines TRBV5-6 with TRBJ2-5; possibly TRBD1 for D (6 bases). This CDR3 region has 15 residues. Trimming removed 4 bases from V and 9 bases from J, with 22 bases in between. Per germline, CDR1 SGHDT and CDR2 YYEEEE. CDR3 nucleotides: TGTGCCAGCAGCGGGACAAAGGACGGGTATACGTCCCAGTACTTC. It translates to CASSGTKDGYTSQYF.

This clone has a handful of counts. The chain combines TRBV5-1 with TRBJ2-3, with 8 bases lining up with TRBD2. Per the germline V gene, CDR1 is SGHRS and CDR2 is YFSETQ. The CDR3 consists of 16 residues. Trimming removed 1 base from V and 2 bases from J; junction bases left unmatched: 6. CDR3 coding DNA: TGCGCCAGCAGCTTGTTTACCGGGGGGGACACAGATACGCAGTATTTT. Translating it yields CASSLFTGGDTDTQYF.

The chain uses TRBV7-3 and TRBJ2-7; 10 nucleotides agree with TRBD1. V trimming: 4 bases; J trimming: 7 bases; junction bases outside the gene matches: 4. Germline V CDR1 and CDR2: SGHTA, FQGTGA. The CDR3 runs 13 residues. The chain's CDR3 is CASSSRDRGEQYF. The CDR3 coding sequence is TGTGCCAGCAGCTCCCGGGACAGGGGAGAGCAGTACTTC.

As to this clone: Within the sample, other DNA sequences also encode this same CDR3. V usage is TRBV25-1 and J usage is TRBJ2-3; perhaps TRBD2 as D (5 bases). The CDR3 has 12 amino acids. CDR1 and CDR2 (germline): MGHDK, SYGVNS. V lost 9 bases and J 1 base, leaving 8 bases between the germline ends. The chain's CDR3 is CASGGGTDTQYF. CDR3 DNA sequence: TGTGCCAGTGGAGGAGGCACAGATACGCAGTATTTT.

This clone appeared many times. In the same sample, other DNA sequences code for this CDR3. This sequence joins TRBV7-9 and TRBJ2-1; D is unclear. Germline V lookup: CDR1 SEHNR, CDR2 FQNEAQ (reference sequence). The CDR3 spans 13 residues. V was cut by 3 bases and J by 3 bases, with 6 bases left in between. The CDR3 sequence: CASSFASYNEQFF. CDR3 nucleotides: TGTGCCAGCAGCTTCGCTAGCTACAATGAGCAGTTCTTC.

Ten or more counts support this clone. This rearrangement joins TRBV23-1 to TRBJ2-5; 7 bases are shared with TRBD1. TRBV23-1 is an open reading frame whose function is uncertain. The CDR3 totals 13 residues. J lost 7 bases, V lost 10 bases, and 12 bases had no gene match. CDR3 region: CANLITGVVTQYF. As DNA, the CDR3 is TGCGCCAACCTAATTACAGGGGTGGTGACCCAGTACTTC.

Sample share makes this clone medium-sized. The chain joins TRBV7-9 to TRBJ1-2, with a weak D call TRBD1 (5 bases). The germline V and J ends were trimmed by 3 bases and 2 bases, with 7 bases remaining between them. This CDR3 has 13 residues. From germline, CDR1 is SEHNR and CDR2 FQNEAQ (reference sequence). This CDR3 reads CASSLRGNYGYTF. In DNA form, the CDR3 reads TGTGCCAGCAGCTTGAGGGGAAACTATGGCTACACCTTC.

The chain combines TRBV5-1 with TRBJ2-3; perhaps TRBD1 as D (6 bases). The CDR3 spans 15 residues. The V end lost 5 bases, the J end lost 2 bases, and 15 bases lay between the germline ends. The germline V gene has CDR1 SGHRS and CDR2 YFSETQ. The CDR3 DNA follows: TGCGCCAGCAGGCCGACAGGCCAATACACAGATACGCAGTATTTT. Encoded protein: CASRPTGQYTDTQYF. Filled out from reference TRBV5-1 and TRBJ2-3, the complete variable domain reads KAGVTQTPRYLIKTRGQQVTLSCSPISGHRSVSWYQQTPGQGLQFLFEYFSETQRNKGNFPGRFSGRQFSNSRSEMNVSTLELGDSALYLCASRPTGQYTDTQYFGPGTRLTVL.

As regards this clone: Other DNA sequences in the sample encode the same CDR3. CDR3 in DNA: TGTGCTAGTGGCGAGGGGGGAAATCAGCCCCAGCATTTT. Its protein product is CASGEGGNQPQHF. J is TRBJ1-5 and V is TRBV12-5; maybe TRBD1 (6 bases). This CDR3 has 13 amino acids. Germline V lookup: CDR1 LGHNT, CDR2 FRNRAP. V gave up 6 bases and J gave up 4 bases, with 10 bases separating them. Full variable domain (missing parts from reference TRBV12-5 and TRBJ1-5): DARVTQTPRHKVTEMGQEVTMRCQPILGHNTVFWYRQTMMQGLELLAYFRNRAPLDDSGMPKDRFSAEMPDATLATLKIQPSEPRDSAVYFCASGEGGNQPQHFGDGTRLSIL.

The genes are TRBV30 and TRBJ1-2; TRBD1 might be the D (6 bases). The CDR3 runs 12 residues. Germline V gene data show CDR1 as GTSNPN and CDR2 as SVGIG (reference sequence). V was shortened by 0 bases and J by 8 bases, with 10 bases between the two germline ends. CDR3 nucleotide sequence: TGTGCCTGGAGTGTACAGGGTATCGGCTACACCTTC. Its translation: CAWSVQGIGYTF.

This chain uses TRBV25-1 with TRBJ2-7; no clear D. This CDR3 has 13 residues. Germline V gene sequence: CDR1 MGHDK, CDR2 SYGVNS. V was trimmed by 6 bases and J by 6 bases, leaving 15 bases between them. CDR3 amino acids: CASRLIGSGEQYF. Here the CDR3 DNA reads TGTGCCAGCAGGCTTATAGGGTCAGGCGAGCAGTACTTC.

CDR3 residues: CASSYSGTEFSPLHF. In DNA form, the CDR3 reads TGTGCCAGCAGCTACTCCGGGACAGAATTTTCACCCCTCCACTTT. V and J are TRBV9 and TRBJ1-6; 7 nucleotides agree with TRBD1. Per the germline V gene, CDR1 is SGDLS and CDR2 is YYNGEE. The CDR3 consists of 15 residues. J was trimmed by 9 bases and V by 4 bases; bases with no gene match: 10.

There are a few counts of this clone. The chain recombines TRBV14 with TRBJ2-1; D may be TRBD1 (5 bases). This CDR3 comprises 14 residues. The V end lost 3 bases, the J end lost 5 bases, and 11 bases lay between the germline ends. The germline CDR1 and CDR2 sequences are SGHDN and FVKESK. This CDR3 is CASSQLGLHNEQFF. DNA for the CDR3: TGTGCCAGCAGCCAGTTGGGGCTCCACAATGAGCAGTTCTTC.